This TCR beta chain was recovered during a study of T cell changes during pregnancy in multiple sclerosis. The CDR3 covers 15 residues. Germline CDR1 reads KGHSH; CDR2 reads LQKENI. V lost 5 bases and J 2 bases, leaving 12 bases between the germline ends. Repertoires were generated with immunoSEQ multiplex PCR, while TCRdb's copy carries only in-frame clones and drops some. Of fewer than 40,000 clones in the sample, about 91% are singletons; the top ten hold 0.7% to 1%. V gene TRBV18 combines with J gene TRBJ1-4; D may be TRBD1 (5 bases). The source material was CD4+ T cells from peripheral blood mononuclear cells, sampled in the third trimester of pregnancy. The sequence derives from a female donor with multiple sclerosis, enrolled in a pregnancy study. In nucleotides, the CDR3 is TGTGCCAGCTCATCAGGGATTGGCACTAATGAAAAACTGTTTTTT. This translates into CASSSGIGTNEKLFF.